This TCR beta chain originates from a study of CD8 T cells in ankylosing spondylitis. Note on this clonotype: Its antigen is still unknown.

The CDR3 is made up of 13 amino acids. Trimming took off 8 bases at V and 6 bases at J, with 13 bases between the two ends. The germline V gene encodes CDR1 ENHRY and CDR2 SYGVKD. Libraries for TCR beta were made by quantitative 5'-RACE with molecular barcodes. TCRdb reprocessed the 5' RACE reads with MiXCR, giving one entry per CDR3 protein. The sample includes around 150,000 distinct CDR3 sequences, about 18% seen only once; the top ten take about 7.8%. Study-level results: There were earlier reports of some motif variants in reactive arthritis synovial fluid and blood. Apparently characteristic of ankylosing spondylitis blood was a TCR beta motif (fewer than 10 highly homologous variants).

This clonotype originated in a male donor with ankylosing spondylitis or in good health (not recorded which). The chain links TRBV10-3 to TRBJ2-2; D ambiguous. The sequencing sample was made of blood, either unsorted or a sorted T cell fraction (not recorded which). The CDR3 bases are TGTGCCATCCGGAACCTGGTGTCCGGGGAGCTGTTTTTT. It is translated as CAIRNLVSGELFF.